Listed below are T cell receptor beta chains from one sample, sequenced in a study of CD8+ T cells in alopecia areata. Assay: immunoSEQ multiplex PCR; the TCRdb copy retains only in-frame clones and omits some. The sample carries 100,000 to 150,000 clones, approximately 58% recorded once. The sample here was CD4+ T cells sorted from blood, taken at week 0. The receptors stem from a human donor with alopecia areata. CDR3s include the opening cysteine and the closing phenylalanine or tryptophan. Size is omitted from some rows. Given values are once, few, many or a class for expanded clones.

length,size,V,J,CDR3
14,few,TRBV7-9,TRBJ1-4,CASSPTDRNEKLFF
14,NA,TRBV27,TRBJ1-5,CASNLVFSHQPQHF
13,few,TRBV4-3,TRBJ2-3,CASSPRVGDTQYF
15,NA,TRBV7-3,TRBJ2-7,CASSLAPMGGYEQYF
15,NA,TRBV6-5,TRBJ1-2,CASSPKLVLQAGYTF
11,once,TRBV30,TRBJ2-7,CASHRGYEQYF
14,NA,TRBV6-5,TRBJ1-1,CASSYEGPNTEAFF
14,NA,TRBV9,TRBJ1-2,CASSVGFGGYGYTF
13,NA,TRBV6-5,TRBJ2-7,CASSPLGSYEQYF
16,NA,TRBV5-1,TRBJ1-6,CASSFDRGEVHSPLHF
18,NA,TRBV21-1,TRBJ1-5,CASSKAGGQGASDQPQHF
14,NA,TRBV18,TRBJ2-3,CASSPGSPVHTQYF
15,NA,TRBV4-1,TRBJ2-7,CASSQAGRGKDEQYF
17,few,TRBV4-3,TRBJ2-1,CASSQESGGRSYNEQFF
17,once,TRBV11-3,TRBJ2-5,CASSLGRDQPSGETQYF
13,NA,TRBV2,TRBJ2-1,CASSSQDGNEQFF
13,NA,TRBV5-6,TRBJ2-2,CASSTPRAGELFF
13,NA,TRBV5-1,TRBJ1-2,CASSLAMGEGYTF
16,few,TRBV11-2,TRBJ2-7,CASSLVGRDPYYEQYF
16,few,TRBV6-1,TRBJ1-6,CASSASRQPGDSPLHF
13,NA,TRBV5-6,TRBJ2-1,CASSLSGRNEQFF
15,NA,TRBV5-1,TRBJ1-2,CASSRDSFWDYGYTF
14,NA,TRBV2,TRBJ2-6,CASIDGSGANVLTF
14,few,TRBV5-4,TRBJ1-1,CASSLDGTNTEAFF
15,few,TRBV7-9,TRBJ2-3,CASSLGGARTDTQYF
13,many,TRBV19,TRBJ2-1,CASSSGTRNEQFF
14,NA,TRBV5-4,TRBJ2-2,CASSLMGDTGELFF
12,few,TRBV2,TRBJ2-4,CASGAGGNIQYF
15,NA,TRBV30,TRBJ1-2,CAWSTLLRGNYGYTF
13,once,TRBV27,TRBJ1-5,CASSTGINQPQHF
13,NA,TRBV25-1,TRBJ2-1,CATKREQYNEQFF
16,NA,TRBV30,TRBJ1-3,CAWSVPWQLSGNTIYF
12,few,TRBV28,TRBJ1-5,CASSLSVQPQHF
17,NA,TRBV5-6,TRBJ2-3,CASRYLTGLDLSDTQYF
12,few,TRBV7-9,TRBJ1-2,CASSLESYGYTF
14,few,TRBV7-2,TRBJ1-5,CASSSDGMAQPQHF
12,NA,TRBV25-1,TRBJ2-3,CASSGTKDTQYF
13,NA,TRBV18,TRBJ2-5,CASSPPGKETQYF
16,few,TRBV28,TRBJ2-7,CASSPGSLARSYEQYF
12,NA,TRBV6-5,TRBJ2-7,CASSYRGFEQYF
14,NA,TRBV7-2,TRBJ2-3,CASSRTTATDTQYF
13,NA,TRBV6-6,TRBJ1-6,CASRDRDNSPLHF
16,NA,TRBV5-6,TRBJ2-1,CASSLTGTYSRAEQFF
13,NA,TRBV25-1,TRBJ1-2,CASSDDRVDGYTF
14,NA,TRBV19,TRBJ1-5,CASTGTNSNQPQHF